The 26 T cell receptor beta chains given below trace back to one sample, sequenced in a study of T cells in Graves' hyperthyroidism and ophthalmopathy. Amplification targeted TCR beta CDR3 regions from RNA transcripts. First-round RT-PCR with HTBI primers amplified the TCR CDR3 region. In TCRdb, the multiplex PCR reads were re-called with MiXCR into one record per CDR3 protein. The profile covers under 700,000 distinct CDR3 sequences, with around 42% appearing a single time and about 7.9% taken by the ten largest. The sequencing input was peripheral blood or thyroid tissue (not recorded which). These receptors came from a woman aged 18-29 years with Graves' hyperthyroidism.

This clonotype has ten or more counts. Here the CDR3 reads CATTWDSTYEQYF. The CDR3 DNA reads TGTGCCACCACTTGGGATTCAACCTACGAGCAGTACTTC. The chain has TRBV10-3 and TRBJ2-7, with D uncertain. Trimming removed 10 bases from V and 2 bases from J, with 15 bases in between. The CDR3 consists of 13 residues. Germline lookup yields CDR1 ENHRY and CDR2 SYGVKD.

The chain joins TRBV6-5 to TRBJ2-7; no clear D gene. The CDR3 sequence is 14 residues long. The germline CDR1 and CDR2 sequences are MNHEY and SVGAGI. The V end lost 3 bases, the J end lost 2 bases, and 11 bases lay between the germline ends. In nucleotides, the CDR3 is TGTGCCAGCAGTTATGCCAGGAATACCTACGAGCAGTACTTC. Its protein product is CASSYARNTYEQYF.

The rearrangement uses TRBV11-3 and TRBJ1-3; no reliable D call. Deletions cut 0 bases from V and 8 bases from J, with 17 bases between. From germline, CDR1 is SGHNT and CDR2 YENEEA. The CDR3 extends over 16 amino acids. The CDR3 nucleotides are TGTGCCAGCAGCTTAGACCAGGCCGGATATGGCTACACCATATATTTT. Translation gives CASSLDQAGYGYTIYF.

This rearrangement joins TRBV2 to TRBJ1-2; tentatively, D is TRBD1 (5 bases). V gave up 11 bases and J gave up 3 bases, with 22 bases separating them. This CDR3 has 15 amino acids. CDR1 and CDR2 from the germline V gene are SNHLY and FYNNEI. The DNA of the CDR3 is TGTGCCTGGAGAAACTTTAGACAGAAGGACTATGGCTACACCTTC. It translates to CAWRNFRQKDYGYTF.

Notes on this clonotype: As the CDR3 is not closed by the conserved phenylalanine or tryptophan, this likely results from a read error. The DNA is left out, because the CDR3 cannot be placed on it with certainty; the CDR3 is given as TCRdb lists it. The chain employs TRBV2 and TRBJ1-4; the table calls TRBD1, which could not be checked here. The germline gives CDR1 SNHLY, CDR2 FYNNEI. The CDR3 extends over 9 residues, inclusive of both ends. CDR3 amino acids: CASSARDRD.

V is TRBV10-2 and J is TRBJ2-7; TRBD2 aligns across 9 bases. Unmatched junction bases numbered 8, after V lost 2 bases and J lost 6 bases. Germline lookup yields CDR1 WSHSY and CDR2 SAAADI. CDR3 size: 15 residues. CDR3 DNA sequence: TGCGCCAGCAGTGAGAAAGCGGGAGGCCCCCTCGAGCAGTACTTC. This translates into CASSEKAGGPLEQYF.

This clonotype was seen many times. The V gene is TRBV20-1, the J gene TRBJ1-5; unclear D gene. Deletions cut 8 bases from V and 3 bases from J, with 11 bases between. The CDR3 covers 12 residues. The V gene's germline CDR1 is DFQATT and CDR2 SNEGSKA (reference sequence). CDR3 DNA: TGCAGTCTTGACCGGGACAATCAGCCCCAGCATTTT. Its translation: CSLDRDNQPQHF.

V and J are TRBV7-3 and TRBJ2-5; 9 bases map to TRBD2. V lost 5 bases and J lost 9; bases outside the gene matches: 4. The germline gives CDR1 SGHTA, CDR2 FQGTGA. The CDR3 loop spans 12 amino acids. CDR3 in amino acids: CASSAQREAQYF. For the CDR3, the DNA is TGTGCCAGCAGCGCCCAGCGGGAGGCCCAGTACTTC. The full variable domain, with the rest looked up from reference TRBV7-3 and TRBJ2-5, is GAGVSQTPSNKVTEKGKYVELRCDPISGHTALYWYRQSLGQGPEFLIYFQGTGAADDSGLPNDRFFAVRPEGSVSTLKIQRTERGDSAVYLCASSAQREAQYFGPGTRLLVL.

The rearrangement links TRBV7-2 to TRBJ2-5; the match to TRBD2 covers 7 bases. V lost 5 bases and J lost 5; bases outside the gene matches: 20. This CDR3 has 18 amino acids. Germline CDR1 is SGHTA and CDR2 is FQGNSA. The CDR3 nucleotides are TGTGCCAGCAGCCCCGTAGGAGCGGGAATTGATATTCTGGAGACCCAGTACTTC. Translated: CASSPVGAGIDILETQYF.

This chain joins TRBV5-6 and TRBJ2-2, with D perhaps matching TRBD1 (6 bases). This CDR3 region has 14 residues. CDR1 and CDR2 from the germline V gene are SGHDT and YYEEEE. V lost 2 bases to trimming and J lost 6 bases, with 11 bases between them. For the CDR3, the DNA is TGTGCCAGCAGCTTTTATGCAGGGGCCGGGGAGCTGTTTTTT. Its protein product is CASSFYAGAGELFF.

Ten or more counts support this clonotype. The chain uses TRBV29-1 and TRBJ1-1, with a possible D match to TRBD1 (5 bases). This CDR3 contains 11 residues. Germline loops: CDR1 SQVTM, CDR2 ANQGSEA. V was pared by 5 bases and J by 1 base, with 5 bases between. The CDR3 sequence is CSVTGNTEAFF. The CDR3 DNA sequence: TGCAGCGTTACAGGGAACACTGAAGCTTTCTTT.

The gene calls are TRBV29-1 and TRBJ1-1, with a possible D match to TRBD1 (5 bases). The CDR3 consists of 11 residues. Germline V CDR1 and CDR2: SQVTM, ANQGSEA. V shed 3 bases and J shed 6 bases, with 8 bases lying between them. The DNA for the CDR3 is TGCAGCGTTGAGGTGGGGGCTGAAGCTTTCTTT. Encoded protein: CSVEVGAEAFF. The entire variable domain, with the rest obtained from reference TRBV29-1 and TRBJ1-1, is as follows: SAVISQKPSRDICQRGTSLTIQCQVDSQVTMMFWYRQQPGQSLTLIATANQGSEATYESGFVIDKFPISRPNLTFSTLTVSNMSPEDSSIYLCSVEVGAEAFFGQGTRLTVV.

This clonotype was counted only a few times. This chain links TRBV7-9 with TRBJ1-1; 7 bases match TRBD1. V was clipped by 5 bases and J by 5 bases; unmatched bases: 14. Germline CDR1 and CDR2: SEHNR and FQNEAQ (reference sequence). CDR3 size: 16 residues. The CDR3 sequence is CASSQDYDRVETEAFF. CDR3 DNA: TGTGCCAGCAGCCAAGATTATGACAGGGTAGAGACTGAAGCTTTCTTT.

Details on this clonotype: The junction shows a germline mismatch at one end, possibly a read error. The chain has TRBV10-3 and TRBJ1-5; D may be TRBD1 (6 bases). CDR1 is ENHRY and CDR2 is SYGVKD in the germline V gene. This CDR3 comprises 15 residues. The CDR3 DNA sequence: TGTGCCAGCAGTTACTCGTGGGGGGGCGGTCAGCCCCAGCATTTT. Protein: CASSYSWGGGQPQHF.

The rearrangement joins TRBV29-1 to TRBJ1-2; tentatively, D is TRBD1 (6 bases). The CDR3 covers 12 residues. Trimming left V 8 bases short and J 7 bases short, with 17 bases between. CDR1 is SQVTM and CDR2 is ANQGSEA in the germline V gene. CDR3 coding DNA: TGCAGCCCACGAACGGGGGGCGGTGGCTACACCTTC. This translates into CSPRTGGGGYTF.

V usage is TRBV5-1 and J usage is TRBJ1-2; D unresolved. V was clipped by 4 bases and J by 6 bases, with 19 bases between them. This CDR3 region has 15 residues. Germline V CDR1 and CDR2: SGHRS, YFSETQ. The CDR3 DNA reads TGCGCCAGCAGCCGTCTGGCCGTTGGTTCGGATGGCTACACCTTC. Translation gives CASSRLAVGSDGYTF. Combining the CDR3 with reference TRBV5-1 and TRBJ1-2 gives the whole variable domain KAGVTQTPRYLIKTRGQQVTLSCSPISGHRSVSWYQQTPGQGLQFLFEYFSETQRNKGNFPGRFSGRQFSNSRSEMNVSTLELGDSALYLCASSRLAVGSDGYTFGSGTRLTVV.

This clonotype has more than one count but fewer than ten. This could be a read error, since a much larger clone is one nucleotide away. The V and J genes are TRBV10-3 and TRBJ1-2; D may be TRBD1 (5 bases). The CDR3 runs 11 residues. From germline, CDR1 is ENHRY and CDR2 SYGVKD. The ends were cut back, 10 bases at V and 3 bases at J, with 9 bases in the middle. The chain's CDR3 is CASRDYYGYTF. The DNA of the CDR3 is TGTGCCAGCAGGGACTACTATGGCTACACCTTC.

The chain has TRBV15 and TRBJ1-6, with D possibly being TRBD1 (5 bases). Per the germline V gene, CDR1 is LNHNV and CDR2 is YYDKDF (reference sequence). This CDR3 is 19 amino acids long. Trimming pared 1 base from V and 4 bases from J, leaving 20 bases between. The CDR3 spells CATSRGRALLRQYNSPLHF. For the CDR3, the DNA is TGTGCCACCAGCAGAGGCAGGGCCCTTTTGAGACAGTATAATTCACCCCTCCACTTT. The whole variable domain, filled in from reference TRBV15 and TRBJ1-6, reads DAMVIQNPRYQVTQFGKPVTLSCSQTLNHNVMYWYQQKSSQAPKLLFHYYDKDFNNEADTPDNFQSRRPNTSFCFLDIRSPGLGDTAMYLCATSRGRALLRQYNSPLHFGNGTRLTVT.

This clonotype was counted a few times. Its ends do not fully match the called genes, so a read error is possible. CDR3 sequence (DNA): TGTGCCAGCAGTGCCGGGACGGACTACGAGCAGTACTTC. This codes for CASSAGTDYEQYF. The chain carries TRBV10-3 and TRBJ2-7; D may correspond to TRBD1 or TRBD2 (5 bases each). CDR3 length: 13 residues. The germline gives CDR1 ENHRY, CDR2 SYGVKD.

The chain carries TRBV2 and TRBJ2-7; 8 bases are a match to TRBD1. CDR1 is SNHLY and CDR2 is FYNNEI in the germline V gene. This CDR3 comprises 14 residues. Unmatched junction bases numbered 15, after V lost 10 bases and J lost 7 bases. CDR3 nucleotides: TGTGCCATCAGAACCGGGGCAGGGGGCTTAGAGCAGTACTTC. Translated: CAIRTGAGGLEQYF.

The genes are TRBV10-2 and TRBJ2-3; the D call may be TRBD1 or TRBD2 (5 bases each). The germline CDR1 and CDR2 sequences are WSHSY and SAAADI. The CDR3 contains 15 residues. The V and J ends lost 3 bases and 3 bases respectively, with 13 bases between them. DNA for the CDR3: TGCGCCAGCAGTGAACCGGACACGGGGACAGATACGCAGTATTTT. Encoded protein: CASSEPDTGTDTQYF.

This clonotype was recorded at least ten times. This sequence joins TRBV24-1 and TRBJ1-5; TRBD1 matches 7 bases. This CDR3 contains 14 residues. The junction had 3 bases not matched to a gene; V was cut back by 4 bases and J by 4 bases. Per germline, CDR1 KGHDR and CDR2 SFDVKD. The DNA for the CDR3 is TGTGCCACCAGTGAGCAGACAGGGAATCAGCCCCAGCATTTT. Amino acid sequence: CATSEQTGNQPQHF.

This clonotype was found a few times. The chain couples TRBV7-8 to TRBJ2-7; 9 bases fit TRBD1. The CDR3 length is 15 residues. V dropped 3 bases and J dropped 4; count of bases not matched to a gene: 7. The germline gives CDR1 SGHVS, CDR2 FQNEAQ. CDR3 amino acids: CASSLGTGSFYEQYF. CDR3 sequence (DNA): TGTGCCAGCAGCTTGGGGACAGGGAGCTTTTACGAGCAGTACTTC.

Only a few counts were recorded for this clonotype. The chain links TRBV9 to TRBJ2-5; perhaps TRBD1 as D (5 bases). This CDR3 is 14 amino acids long. CDR1 is SGDLS, CDR2 YYNGEE, per germline. Trimming took off 1 base at V and 4 bases at J, with 11 bases between the two ends. CDR3 bases: TGTGCCAGCAGCGTAAGGCAGGGTCGAGAGACCCAGTACTTC. It specifies CASSVRQGRETQYF.

This clonotype was seen ten or more times. J is TRBJ2-5 and V is TRBV7-2, with D possibly being TRBD2 (5 bases). The length of the CDR3 is 14 residues. The germline V and J ends were trimmed by 1 base and 2 bases, with 8 bases remaining between them. From germline, CDR1 is SGHTA and CDR2 FQGNSA. CDR3 protein: CASSLGGSQETQYF. The DNA of the CDR3 is TGTGCCAGCAGCTTAGGAGGGTCACAAGAGACCCAGTACTTC.

This chain joins TRBV6-2 or TRBV6-3 and TRBJ2-5; 15 positions agree with TRBD2. Germline V lookup: CDR1 MNHEY, CDR2 SVGEGT. This CDR3 spans 18 amino acids. The V gene end was trimmed by 1 base and the J gene end by 4 bases; junction bases not matched to a gene: 7. CDR3 in DNA: TGTGCCAGCAGTTACTTGGGACTAGCGGGAGGTAAAGTAGAGACCCAGTACTTC. It encodes CASSYLGLAGGKVETQYF.